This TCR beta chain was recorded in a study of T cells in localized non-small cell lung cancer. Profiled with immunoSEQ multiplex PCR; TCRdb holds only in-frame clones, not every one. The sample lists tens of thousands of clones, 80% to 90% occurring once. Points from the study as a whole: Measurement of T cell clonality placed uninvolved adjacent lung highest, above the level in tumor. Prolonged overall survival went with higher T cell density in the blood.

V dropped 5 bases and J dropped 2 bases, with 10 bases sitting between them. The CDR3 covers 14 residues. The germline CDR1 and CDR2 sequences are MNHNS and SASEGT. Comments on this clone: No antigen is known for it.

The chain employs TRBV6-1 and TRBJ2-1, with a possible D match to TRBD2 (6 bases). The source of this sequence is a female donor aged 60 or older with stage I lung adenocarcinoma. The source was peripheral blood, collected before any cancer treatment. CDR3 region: CASSLAATYNEQFF. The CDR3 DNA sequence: TGTGCCAGCAGTTTAGCGGCTACCTACAATGAGCAGTTCTTC.